This TCR gamma chain was identified in a study of Vδ1+ human thymocytes. Study-wide findings and caveats: Thymic delta-chain repertoires held roughly 20% Vdelta2 sequences and few Vdelta3, despite high sort purity. Thymic TRG and TRD repertoires appeared highly polyclonal, with Gaussian CDR3 length distributions. Many TRG clonotypes were shared between donors; TRD repertoires were essentially private.

This clone came up a few times. Its matching antigen is unknown. The template was reverse-transcribed extracted RNA. CDR3 amplicons came from multiplex PCR with pooled V-gene forward and constant-region reverse primers. TCRdb re-processed the multiplex PCR reads via CATT. The sample carries 20,000 to 25,000 gamma-chain clones, around 15% recorded once. The CDR3 is made up of 12 amino acids. V gave up 0 bases and J gave up 11 bases; unmatched junction bases: 7. CDR1 is EGSTGY and CDR2 is YDSYTSSV in the germline V gene. This receptor was taken from a child under two years old who had congenital heart surgery. Sequencing used Vdelta1+ gamma-delta thymocytes from the thymus. Subset in this sample: FACS-sorted CD3+ TCRalphabeta- TCRVdelta1+ TCRVdelta2- thymocytes. V and J are TRGV4 and TRGJ1 or TRGJ2. The CDR3, as DNA: TGTGCCACCTGGGATGGGCCTCTCGAGAAACTCTTT. Translation gives CATWDGPLEKLF.